Presented here are 8 T cell receptor beta chains from one specimen sequenced in a study of T cells in Graves' hyperthyroidism and ophthalmopathy. The TCR beta CDR3 regions underwent amplification using RNA transcripts as the source. First-round RT-PCR targeting the TCR CDR3 was performed with the HTBI primer set. TCRdb ran MiXCR on the multiplex PCR reads and lists one entry per CDR3 protein. The table has a few hundred thousand distinct CDR3 sequences, 46% seen once. Sequenced input: peripheral blood or thyroid tissue (not recorded which). The origin of the receptors is a woman aged 18-29 years with Graves' hyperthyroidism.

The sample holds many counts of this clonotype. The chain is built from TRBV3-1 and TRBJ2-5, with D hard to call. Per the germline V gene, CDR1 is LGHDT and CDR2 is YNNKEL (reference sequence). The CDR3 covers 16 residues. V was clipped by 1 base and J by 2 bases, with 14 bases between them. The CDR3 nucleotides are TGTGCCAGCAGCCAAGTCCCGGCAGTCCCTCAAGAGACCCAGTACTTC. It translates to CASSQVPAVPQETQYF.

This clonotype has just a few counts. The genes are TRBV7-6 and TRBJ2-1, with D tentatively TRBD1 or TRBD2 (7 bases each). Germline-derived CDR1 and CDR2 are SGHVS and FNYEAQ. This CDR3 contains 14 residues. The V end lost 4 bases, the J end lost 7 bases, and 14 bases lay between the germline ends. This chain's CDR3 is CASSYQGGTNEQFF. As DNA, the CDR3 is TGTGCCAGCAGCTATCAGGGGGGGACAAATGAGCAGTTCTTC.

This clonotype was recorded once. One junction end disagrees with the germline gene, perhaps due to a read error. CDR3 nucleotides: TGTGCCAGCAGCTCGACAGGGGCGAGGGAGACCCAGTACTTC. Its translation: CASSSTGARETQYF. The gene calls are TRBV4-1 and TRBJ2-5; TRBD1 matches at 8 bases. Germline values: CDR1 MGHRA, CDR2 YSYEKL. The CDR3 spans 14 residues.

Comments on this clonotype: One junction end disagrees with the germline gene, perhaps due to a read error. The chain is built from TRBV6-1 and TRBJ2-7; D is undetermined. The CDR3 runs 11 residues. Germline V gene sequence: CDR1 MNHNS, CDR2 SASEGT. The CDR3 here is CASSDNYGQYF. CDR3 DNA: TGTGCCAGCAGTGACAACTACGGGCAGTACTTC.

This clonotype was observed at least ten times. The V call is TRBV20-1, the J call TRBJ2-7, with 12 bases aligning to TRBD2. V lost 5 bases to trimming and J lost 4 bases; unmatched junction nucleotides: 12. Per germline, CDR1 DFQATT and CDR2 SNEGSKA (reference sequence). There are 16 residues in the CDR3. In DNA, the CDR3 is TGCAGTGCTCAGCTAGCGGGGGGGGCCGCGACTTACGAGCAGTACTTC. Its translation is CSAQLAGGAATYEQYF.

This clonotype showed up just once. This rearrangement joins TRBV6-5 to TRBJ1-5; 7 bases fit TRBD1. The V gene's germline CDR1 is MNHEY and CDR2 SVGAGI. J lost 11 bases, V lost 6 bases, and 10 bases had no gene match. This CDR3 is 13 amino acids long. CDR3 protein: CASSPGQRETQHF. The CDR3 bases are TGTGCCAGCAGCCCGGGACAGAGGGAGACCCAGCATTTT.

The chain combines TRBV7-9 with TRBJ2-7, with 10 positions matching TRBD2. The CDR3 is 16 amino acids. Trimming cost V 6 bases and J 3 bases; bases outside gene matches: 11. Germline values: CDR1 SEHNR, CDR2 FQNEAQ (reference sequence). The CDR3 here is CASRPVLTSGDYEQYF. In nucleotides, the CDR3 is TGTGCCAGCAGACCCGTCCTCACTAGCGGGGACTACGAGCAGTACTTC.

This chain links TRBV29-1 with TRBJ1-1; a weak D match, TRBD1 (5 bases). Germline V gives CDR1 SQVTM, CDR2 ANQGSEA. The CDR3 loop spans 14 amino acids. The V end lost 3 bases, the J end lost 7 bases, and 18 bases lay between the germline ends. CDR3 sequence: CSVDTSGAYNEAFF. DNA for the CDR3: TGCAGCGTTGACACTAGCGGGGCATACAATGAAGCTTTCTTT.